Below, one TCR beta chain is given with its context. These data belong to a study of T cells after yellow fever vaccination. The germline V gene has CDR1 MNHNS and CDR2 SASEGT. V lost 7 bases, J lost 5 bases, and 8 bases lay in between. The length of the CDR3 is 11 residues. Using its own MiXCR run on the 5' RACE reads, TCRdb lists one record per CDR3 protein. This table has around 88,000 distinct CDR3 sequences, approximately 12% appearing once. This sequence originates from a young man who received the YFV17D yellow fever vaccine. The V call is TRBV6-1, the J call TRBJ1-1; D not resolved. Sample: CD8+ T cells not binding an NS4B(214-222) dextramer, sorted from PBMCs, taken less than 25 days after the first yellow fever vaccination. The CDR3 loop is CASTRVTEAFF. CDR3 nucleotides: TGTGCCAGCACCAGAGTTACTGAAGCTTTCTTT.